Following are 18 T cell receptor beta chains from one sample sequenced in a study of shared clonotypes between healthy human individuals. The table came from immunoSEQ multiplex PCR; TCRdb's copy has only in-frame clones and leaves some out. This table has over a million clones, 95% to 99% appearing once. The specimen sequenced was naive CD4+ T cells sorted from blood. Regarding subset: CD45RA+ positively selected. These receptors were obtained from a man aged 30 to 39 in good health.

The genes are TRBV14 and TRBJ2-7; 8 bases align to TRBD2. This CDR3 spans 16 amino acids. V trimming: 4 bases; J trimming: 4 bases; junction bases outside the gene matches: 12. Germline CDR1 and CDR2: SGHDN and FVKESK. CDR3 nucleotides: TGTGCCAGCAGCCCAGGACCGGGACTAGGCAAATACGAGCAGTACTTC. Protein product: CASSPGPGLGKYEQYF.

The rearrangement links TRBV27 to TRBJ2-2; TRBD2 might be the D (5 bases). CDR1 MNHEY and CDR2 SMNVEV come from the germline V gene (reference sequence). The CDR3 is made up of 14 amino acids. Trimming stripped 2 bases from V and 6 bases from J, with 10 bases between. CDR3 sequence (DNA): TGTGCCAGCAGTTTACCGGGGAAGGCCGGGGAGCTGTTTTTT. This translates into CASSLPGKAGELFF.

This clone was observed a single time. The chain links TRBV5-1 to TRBJ2-1, with 12 bases that match TRBD2. The germline CDR1 and CDR2 sequences are SGHRS and YFSETQ. This CDR3 region has 20 residues. The trim removed 4 bases at V and 2 bases at J, leaving 16 bases unmatched. The CDR3 DNA reads TGCGCCAGCAGCGGCCGGAGTCTAGCGGGAGGGCCTTTGGCCTACAATGAGCAGTTCTTC. Translating gives CASSGRSLAGGPLAYNEQFF.

As concerns this clone: The same CDR3 is also encoded by other DNA sequences in this sample. This sequence joins TRBV7-9 and TRBJ2-7, with D perhaps matching TRBD1 (8 bases). The germline V and J ends were trimmed by 4 bases and 4 bases, with 17 bases remaining between them. Germline CDR1 SEHNR, CDR2 FQNEAQ (reference sequence). The CDR3 runs to 15 residues. In DNA form, the CDR3 reads TGTGCCAGCAGCTCCGGACAGGGAGGGCCTTACGAGCAGTACTTC. This translates into CASSSGQGGPYEQYF.

This sequence joins TRBV9 and TRBJ2-2; D call uncertain. Germline values: CDR1 SGDLS, CDR2 YYNGEE. The CDR3 contains 13 residues. V dropped 0 bases and J dropped 3 bases, with 3 bases sitting between them. The CDR3 sequence: CASSVADTGELFF. The DNA for the CDR3 is TGTGCCAGCAGCGTAGCCGACACCGGGGAGCTGTTTTTT.

The J gene is TRBJ2-3, the V gene TRBV30; D is perhaps TRBD2 (6 bases). This CDR3 has 13 amino acids. Germline CDR1 and CDR2: GTSNPN and SVGIG (reference sequence). Trimming left V 3 bases short and J 11 bases short, with 18 bases between. The CDR3 is CAWRMGGVHWQYF. The CDR3 nucleotides read TGTGCCTGGAGAATGGGCGGGGTCCATTGGCAGTATTTT.

The chain carries TRBV19 and TRBJ2-6; D is possibly TRBD1 (6 bases). Germline V gene lookup returns CDR1 LNHDA and CDR2 SQIVND (reference sequence). This CDR3 has 17 residues. Trimming pared 5 bases from V and 0 bases from J, leaving 14 bases between. The CDR3 spells CASSPTTGSSGANVLTF. The CDR3 nucleotides read TGTGCCAGTAGTCCAACGACAGGTAGCTCTGGGGCCAACGTCCTGACTTTC. Using reference TRBV19 and TRBJ2-6 for the parts outside the CDR3, the full variable domain is DGGITQSPKYLFRKEGQNVTLSCEQNLNHDAMYWYRQDPGQGLRLIYYSQIVNDFQKGDIAEGYSVSREKKESFPLTVTSAQKNPTAFYLCASSPTTGSSGANVLTFGAGSRLTVL.

The sample holds one count of this clone. This chain uses TRBV28 with TRBJ2-7, with 12 bases identical to TRBD1. Germline CDR1 MDHEN, CDR2 SYDVKM. This CDR3 has 17 amino acids. V dropped 6 bases and J dropped 4; count of bases not matched to a gene: 13. DNA of the CDR3: TGTGCCAGCAGGGGTCCCCTCCGGGACAGGGGGCCGTACGAGCAGTACTTC. Its protein is CASRGPLRDRGPYEQYF.

V usage is TRBV6-6 and J usage is TRBJ2-7, with D perhaps TRBD1 or TRBD2 (5 bases each). Trimming removed 6 bases at V and 2 bases at J, with 11 bases between. CDR1 MNHNY and CDR2 SVGAGI come from the germline V gene (reference sequence). CDR3 length: 13 amino acids. The CDR3 DNA follows: TGTGCCAGCAGGCCGGGACCAACCTACGAGCAGTACTTC. It yields the protein CASRPGPTYEQYF.

In DNA, the CDR3 is TGTGCCATCAGTGCCGGCAGGGGGGGCCCCTACGAGCAGTACTTC. It translates to CAISAGRGGPYEQYF. The V and J genes are TRBV10-3 and TRBJ2-7; the D gene could be TRBD1 or TRBD2 (7 bases each). The CDR3 contains 15 residues. Germline CDR1 is ENHRY and CDR2 is SYGVKD. V was cut by 4 bases and J by 2 bases, with 15 bases left in between.

The chain joins TRBV5-1 to TRBJ2-1, with TRBD2 identical over 9 bases. The CDR3 consists of 17 residues. Germline V CDR1 and CDR2: SGHRS, YFSETQ. V lost 4 bases to trimming and J lost 6 bases; unmatched junction nucleotides: 14. CDR3 sequence (DNA): TGCGCCAGCAGCCGGCAGGGCGGGAGGGCCCTCGGCAATGAGCAGTTCTTC. Residues: CASSRQGGRALGNEQFF.

This chain links TRBV28 with TRBJ1-3; 8 bases fit TRBD1. Germline V gives CDR1 MDHEN, CDR2 SYDVKM. This CDR3 spans 15 amino acids. Trimming took 4 bases from V and 3 from J; bases not matched to a gene: 5. CDR3 coding DNA: TGTGCCAGCAGTTCCCTCGGGACAGGTGGAAACACCATATATTTT. It encodes CASSSLGTGGNTIYF.

The chain recombines TRBV25-1 with TRBJ2-7; 9 positions agree with TRBD2. This CDR3 has 16 amino acids. V was pared by 3 bases and J by 3 bases, with 9 bases of the junction left unmatched. Germline values: CDR1 MGHDK, CDR2 SYGVNS. The CDR3 is CASSDFGLAGRYEQYF. In DNA form, the CDR3 reads TGTGCCAGCAGTGATTTTGGGCTAGCGGGACGCTACGAGCAGTACTTC.

CDR3 coding DNA: TGTGCCAGCAGCGACTTCTATGGCTACACCTTC. Residues: CASSDFYGYTF. The genes are TRBV5-4 and TRBJ1-2; no clear D. Germline lookup yields CDR1 SGHNT and CDR2 YYREEE (reference sequence). This CDR3 has 11 residues. V shed 4 bases and J shed 4 bases, with 5 bases lying between them.

The chain couples TRBV6-5 to TRBJ2-5; D may match TRBD1 or TRBD2 (6 bases each). There are 15 residues in the CDR3. Germline V gives CDR1 MNHEY, CDR2 SVGAGI. The ends were cut back, 2 bases at V and 6 bases at J, with 16 bases in the middle. CDR3 nucleotides: TGTGCCAGCAGTTACACGGGGGCGGTAGTGAAGACCCAGTACTTC. Its protein is CASSYTGAVVKTQYF.

The rearrangement joins TRBV9 to TRBJ2-2, with 7 bases identical to TRBD2. The ends lost 0 bases at V and 5 bases at J; junction bases unmatched: 4. The germline gives CDR1 SGDLS, CDR2 YYNGEE. CDR3 length: 15 amino acids. CDR3 sequence reads: CASSVGAGDTGELFF. CDR3 nucleotide sequence: TGTGCCAGCAGCGTAGGGGCGGGAGATACCGGGGAGCTGTTTTTT.

The chain uses TRBV9 and TRBJ2-7, with 9 nucleotides matching TRBD1. J gave up 7 bases and V 6 bases, and 11 bases lay outside the gene matches. This CDR3 is built from 14 residues. Germline lookup yields CDR1 SGDLS and CDR2 YYNGEE. The CDR3 spells CASTSGQGDEEQYF. CDR3 bases: TGTGCCAGCACTTCGGGACAGGGTGATGAAGAGCAGTACTTC.

The rearrangement uses TRBV18 and TRBJ2-2; 7 nucleotides agree with TRBD2. CDR1 and CDR2 from the germline V gene are KGHSH and LQKENI. This CDR3 region has 19 residues. The V and J ends lost 1 base and 0 bases, in that order; junction bases with no gene match: 11. In nucleotides, the CDR3 is TGTGCCAGCTCACCACTCGTCGGGAGGTCTAACGCGAACACCGGGGAGCTGTTTTTT. Its translation is CASSPLVGRSNANTGELFF.